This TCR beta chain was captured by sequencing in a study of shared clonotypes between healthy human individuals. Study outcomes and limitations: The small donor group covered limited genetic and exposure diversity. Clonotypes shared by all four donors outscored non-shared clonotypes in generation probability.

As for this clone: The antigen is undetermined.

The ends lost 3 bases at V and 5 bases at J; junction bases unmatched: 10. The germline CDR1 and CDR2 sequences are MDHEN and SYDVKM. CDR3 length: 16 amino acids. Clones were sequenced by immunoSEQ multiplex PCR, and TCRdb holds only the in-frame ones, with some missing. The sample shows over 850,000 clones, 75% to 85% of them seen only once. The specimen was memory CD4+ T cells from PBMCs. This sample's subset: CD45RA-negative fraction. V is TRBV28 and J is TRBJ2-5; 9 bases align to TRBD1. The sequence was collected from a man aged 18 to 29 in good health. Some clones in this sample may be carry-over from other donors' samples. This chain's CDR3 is CASSFSWGQGGETQYF. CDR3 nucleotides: TGTGCCAGCAGTTTCTCGTGGGGACAGGGAGGGGAGACCCAGTACTTC.